This T cell receptor beta chain was captured in a study of cytomegalovirus exposure and HLA in healthy donors listed by TCRdb under 2017. Concerning the study at large: An earlier analysis of approximately 640 of the donors reported 276 Gb of sequence data and 117 million unique TCR beta sequences from some 180 million T cells. About 330 gigabases of sequencing data and approximately 91 million unique TCR sequences made up an early release that covered 500 to 650 HLA-typed donors. The genetic ancestry cluster associated with self-reported Caucasian donors included around 76% of the 398 genotyped donors. The aim of the study was to test whether cataloging public T cell receptors could identify signatures of past pathogen exposure. The study used immunosequencing to profile the T cell repertoires of 666 subjects and linked those repertoires to cytomegalovirus serostatus. Besides the first cohort of some 670 subjects, a separate validation cohort made up of roughly 120 different subjects was used. To predict cytomegalovirus infection status, the study brought together high-throughput TCR immunosequencing, statistical association of individual TCRs with disease status, and machine learning. To study patterns of TCR occurrence, a later analysis re-analyzed previously published TCR beta repertoires from around 700 donors and added high-resolution HLA genotyping. Rather than using new phenotypic data, the later analysis identified candidate immune exposures from TCR beta sequences and from how often those sequences occurred across donors. An earlier analysis of around 580 of the donors used high-throughput TCR beta sequencing to judge whether each TCR beta V gene segment behaved as functional or pseudogenic. Donor age, sex, ethnicity and CMV serostatus were compiled alongside the repertoire data. In a later genetic analysis, genome-wide SNP genotypes for 398 of the 666 donors were used, and that subset was treated as a discovery cohort. Every repertoire in the discovery cohort had been generated on one and the same sequencing platform. Class I and class II HLA loci were covered by the typing at four-digit resolution. The number of donors typed differed by locus, with 629-630 for A, B, C, DRB1 and DQB1, roughly 520 for DQA1, approximately 580 for DPA1, and approximately 470 for DPB1. About 5 DR-DQ haplotypes were handled as single units for association and clustering, since linkage in the cohort was strong. Among roughly 400 genotyped donors of the cohort, an average of around 240,000 unique TCR beta nucleotide sequences were sequenced per donor, roughly 20% of them non-productive. Broad study findings and their caveats: In a later analysis, several top co-occurrence clusters were reported to appear linked to parvovirus B19, influenza, CMV and Epstein-Barr virus. In the study, about 150 TCR beta chains were listed as associated with cytomegalovirus. Compared with the roughly 700-donor mean, donors in an Asian-associated ancestry cluster had fewer N-insertions in productive TCRs, according to a later genetic analysis. Most TCR sequences were seen in very few donors, while some public TCRs were found in many individuals. A further reported finding was that TCR beta sequences accurately predicted the HLA-A and HLA-B alleles for most subjects in the first cohort. In a later analysis, TCR association rates were found to vary across HLA loci, with the most associated TCRs seen for DRB1 alleles and the fewest for HLA-C alleles. A later analysis found that HLA-associated TCR beta chains were more clonally expanded and had lower generation probabilities than equally common non-associated chains. Correlated functional status among segregating V segments might be attributable to linkage disequilibrium, but an unknown experimental factor could not be ruled out. Immune exposure information for the cohort was limited to CMV serostatus. The classifier was reported to diagnose cytomegalovirus status with high specificity and sensitivity in both the original and validation cohorts. Broadly in line with IMGT annotations, most TCR beta V segments showed up in productive rearrangements about 87% or about 30% of the time in an earlier analysis of some 590 of the donors. A later genetic analysis associated a missense DCLRE1C variant with V-gene and J-gene trimming of TCR beta chains, and an independent cohort replicated the association. It was suggested by the authors that the approach could potentially be generalized to other disease states and immunological phenotypes. Some 16 rarely observed V segments, including chromosome 9 orphons, were excluded from the earlier analysis of several hundred of the donors because counts were too low. The 87-base-pair reads could not distinguish some IMGT-functional V segments, including TRBV6-2 and TRBV6-3, so those segments were excluded. A cluster of highly shared sequence variants was judged likely to represent a technical artifact of the sequencing pipeline. A later analysis associated 17,000 or so TCR beta sequences with specific HLA alleles at a false discovery rate of 0.05. HLA typing was unavailable for some donors at each locus, so association tests used only the typed subset. Sequencing depth was assumed to be roughly uniform across donors in the presence/absence analyses, though that assumption may not hold. When HLA alleles, especially DR and DQ, strongly co-occurred, attributing TCR associations to individual alleles was difficult. Only TCR beta chains were sequenced in this cohort, and the absence of alpha or paired-chain data limited detectable features. Three of the identified cytomegalovirus-associated TCR beta chains were confirmed in vitro to be specific for cytomegalovirus antigens. Most CMV-associated TCR beta chains appeared to be HLA-restricted in a later analysis, and the HLA associations seemed to be driven largely by CMV exposure.

The method was the immunoSEQ multiplex PCR assay. For the multiplex PCR, a mixture combining 60 forward primers for TCR Vbeta segments and 13 reverse primers for TCR Jbeta segments was used. The CDR3 region of rearranged TCR beta genes was amplified from genomic DNA by a multiplex PCR assay. The amplified TCR beta libraries were sequenced on the Illumina HiSeq System as 87-base-pair reads. The study's processing was this. In a later analysis, some 80 million unique TCR beta chains were counted across the roughly 610 repertoires, and some 10 million of these chains were shared by at least two donors. Raw reads were error-corrected and collapsed into unique sequences with a nearest-neighbor algorithm that merged closely related sequences to remove PCR and sequencing errors. To assign V, D and J gene segments, CDR3 sequences were aligned to IMGT reference sequences. Each retained sequence needed at least a six-nucleotide match to both a V gene segment and a J gene segment. A rearrangement was called productive if the CDR3 had no stop codons and remained in frame with V and J, and every other rearrangement was called non-productive. CDR3 was defined according to IMGT convention as the region running from the second conserved V-encoded cysteine to the conserved J-encoded phenylalanine. The earlier analysis of some 600 of the donors excluded sequences that lacked an unambiguous match to a single V gene segment. An earlier analysis of 500 to 600 of the donors classified V segments as functional when productive rearrangements were above 56.7% and as segregating when the standard deviation between donors was above 5%. A statistical classification framework was built to diagnose cytomegalovirus status from the catalog of TCR beta chain sequences. In a later analysis, TCR nucleotide sequences were compared against IMGT/GENE-DB human TR gene sequences so that V and J genes could be assigned. A later analysis assigned CDR3 sequences and most-parsimonious VDJ recombination scenarios with the TCRdist pipeline. In a later analysis, each TCR beta chain was defined by its CDR3 amino acid sequence together with its V-gene family, and reads without a unique V-gene family were excluded. To address suspected cross-contamination and a sequencing artifact, a later analysis removed over 500 highly shared, low-generation-probability nucleotide sequences. A later analysis calculated a clonal expansion index for each public chain from normalized within-repertoire ranks of inferred template counts. In a later analysis, generation probabilities were computed using a VDJ recombination model fitted to out-of-frame rearrangements, and the results were checked against IGoR. In a later analysis, TCR-TCR, TCR-HLA and TCR-CMV co-occurrence was scored with hypergeometric tests, and a repertoire-size bias correction was applied to TCR pairs. False discovery rates were estimated in a later analysis by permuting HLA or CMV assignments 20 times. In a later analysis, co-occurring TCRs were grouped using DBSCAN, with TCRdist sequence similarity added in when clustering inside HLA-allele-positive subsets. Repertoires with fewer than 30,000 or more than 120,000 public chains, plus five repertoires with anomalous nucleotide sharing, were excluded from co-occurrence clustering. TCRdb took over this immuneACCESS table, retaining in-frame rearrangements with V and J assigned. Such tables are incomplete; in checked studies, under half of the missing clones stem from an unresolved V gene, and the remainder is unexplained. The V and J calls and the clone size are those of that table, but D and trimming were determined from the DNA. This sample holds 120,000 or so clones; under 85% were observed only once. More than 7.5% of the sample is in the top ten clones.

The germline V gene gives CDR1 as KGHSH and CDR2 as LQKENI. The CDR3 covers 14 residues, taking in both the cysteine and the phenylalanine. CDR3 DNA only is kept here, 42 bases in frame from base 1. V is pared back by 4 bases and J by 3 bases, with 9 bases lying between the germline termini. The cohort consisted of approximately 690 healthy bone marrow donors. At the time of sampling, every cohort member was nominally healthy, though immune exposures that went unrecorded were likely present. The donor was CMV seropositive and was included in the group of almost 300 seropositive cohort members. Every donor gave a peripheral blood sample, and the peripheral blood mononuclear cells from that sample were used for TCR beta sequencing. The Qiagen DNeasy Blood Extraction Kit was used to extract genomic DNA from the blood cell samples. Details on this clone: The antigen this receptor binds is unknown. No base qualities exist here, and no much larger clone lies one base off it.

The sequence was obtained from a woman between 45 and 65 years old in good health and CMV-seropositive. The V and J genes are TRBV18 and TRBJ2-2; TRBD2 is a possible D gene, resting on 6 matching bases. The specimen sequenced was PBMCs. The nucleotide sequence is given as TGTGCCAGCTCACTTCGGAGGGACACCGGGGAGCTGTTTTTT. Protein translation: CASSLRRDTGELFF.